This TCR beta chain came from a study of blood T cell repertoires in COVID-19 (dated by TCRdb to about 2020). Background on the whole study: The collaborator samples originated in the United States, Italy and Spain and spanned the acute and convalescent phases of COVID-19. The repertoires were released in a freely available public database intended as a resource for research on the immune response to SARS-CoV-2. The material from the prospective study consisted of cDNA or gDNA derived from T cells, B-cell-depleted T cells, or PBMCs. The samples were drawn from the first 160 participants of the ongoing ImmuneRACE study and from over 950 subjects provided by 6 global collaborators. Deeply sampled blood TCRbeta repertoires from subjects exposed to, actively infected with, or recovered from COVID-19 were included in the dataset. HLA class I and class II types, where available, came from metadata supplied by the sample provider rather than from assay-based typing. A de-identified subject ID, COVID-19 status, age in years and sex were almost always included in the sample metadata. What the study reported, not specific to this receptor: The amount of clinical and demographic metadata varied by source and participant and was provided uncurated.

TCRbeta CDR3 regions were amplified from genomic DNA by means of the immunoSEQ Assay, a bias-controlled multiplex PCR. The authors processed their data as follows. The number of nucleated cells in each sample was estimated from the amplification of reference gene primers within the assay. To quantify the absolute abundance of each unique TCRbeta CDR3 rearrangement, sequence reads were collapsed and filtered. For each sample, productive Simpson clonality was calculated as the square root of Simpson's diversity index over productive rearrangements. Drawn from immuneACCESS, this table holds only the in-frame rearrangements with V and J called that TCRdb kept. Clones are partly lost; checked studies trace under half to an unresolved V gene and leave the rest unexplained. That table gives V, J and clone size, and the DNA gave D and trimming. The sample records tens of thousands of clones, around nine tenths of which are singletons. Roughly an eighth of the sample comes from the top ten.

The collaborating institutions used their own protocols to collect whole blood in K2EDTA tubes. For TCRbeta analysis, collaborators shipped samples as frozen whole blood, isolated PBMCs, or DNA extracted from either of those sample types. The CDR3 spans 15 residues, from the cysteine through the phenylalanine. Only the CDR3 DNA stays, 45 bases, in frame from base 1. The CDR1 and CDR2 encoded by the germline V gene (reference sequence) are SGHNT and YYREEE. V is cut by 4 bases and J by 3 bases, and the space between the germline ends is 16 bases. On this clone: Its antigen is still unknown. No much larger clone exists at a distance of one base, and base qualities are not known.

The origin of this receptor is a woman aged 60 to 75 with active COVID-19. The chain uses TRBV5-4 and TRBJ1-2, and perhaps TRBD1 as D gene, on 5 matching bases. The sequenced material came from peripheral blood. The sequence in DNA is TGTGCCAGCAGCGGGGAGGGACCTTTGGACTATGGCTACACCTTC. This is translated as CASSGEGPLDYGYTF.